This T cell receptor (beta chain) stems from a study of regulatory T cells in long-lasting Graves disease. The CDR3 consists of 13 residues. With 3 bases removed from V and 7 bases from J, the gap between germline ends came to 12 bases. In germline, CDR1 is SGHTA, CDR2 FQGNSA. Relying on iRepertoire HTBI primers and Arm-PCR of CDR3 regions, the team built TCR beta libraries. In the original analysis: Samples jointly harbored about 62 TRBV and over 13 TRBJ segments. Each CDR3 protein gets one entry after TCRdb re-called the multiplex PCR reads with MiXCR. The V and J calls were determined by TCRdb, not by the authors. The sample shows 300,000 to 350,000 distinct CDR3 sequences, around 20% of them seen only once. Time point specified: persistent/refractory GD, antithyroid drugs over 5 years with positive TRAb. From PBMCs, RNA was extracted and then used to make the TCR library. This clonotype has only a few counts. The antigen remains unidentified.

The study's findings and limits: Accuracy was possibly reduced by small sample size. Persistent Graves' patients showed less TCR diversity than newly diagnosed patients showed. TRBV28, TRBJ1-2 and TRBJ2-5 were favored in persistent disease.

The J gene is TRBJ1-2, the V gene TRBV7-2, with D uncertain. The sample here was peripheral blood mononuclear cells (PBMCs), taken when the disease was refractory, from a patient treated with antithyroid drugs. The clonotype comes from a female donor with Graves disease. The CDR3 DNA reads as TGTGCCAGCAGCTTTCACGAATGGAGTGGCTACACCTTC. It codes for CASSFHEWSGYTF.